The 30 T cell receptor beta chains reported below all come from one sample, sequenced in a study of CD8 T cells in Susac syndrome. Random hexamers were used to reverse transcribe the RNA input (0.5 to 1 ug). In TCRdb, the immunoSEQ multiplex PCR reads were re-called with MiXCR into one record per CDR3 protein. The table shows 150,000 to 200,000 distinct CDR3 sequences, with 92% occurring only once. Specimen: CD4+ T cells from PBMCs. These receptors were taken from a human donor in good health.

The chain joins TRBV5-1 to TRBJ2-3, with 7 bases aligning to TRBD1. This CDR3 region has 15 residues. The V gene end was trimmed by 4 bases and the J gene end by 2 bases; junction bases not matched to a gene: 7. Germline loops: CDR1 SGHRS, CDR2 YFSETQ. The CDR3 is CASSLQGQATDTQYF. Written as DNA, the CDR3 is TGCGCCAGCAGCCTCCAAGGACAGGCCACAGATACGCAGTATTTT.

V gene TRBV28 combines with J gene TRBJ1-1; the D gene is possibly TRBD1 (5 bases). Trimming took 2 bases from V and 0 from J, leaving 10 bases between them. CDR3 length: 15 residues. The germline V gene encodes CDR1 MDHEN and CDR2 SYDVKM. CDR3 protein: CASSLGGIMNTEAFF. CDR3 nucleotide sequence: TGTGCCAGCAGTTTAGGGGGAATAATGAACACTGAAGCTTTCTTT. The full variable domain, with the rest looked up from reference TRBV28 and TRBJ1-1, is DVKVTQSSRYLVKRTGEKVFLECVQDMDHENMFWYRQDPGLGLRLIYFSYDVKMKEKGDIPEGYSVSREKKERFSLILESASTNQTSMYLCASSLGGIMNTEAFFGQGTRLTVV.

This clonotype was observed a single time. The V gene is TRBV4-3, the J gene TRBJ2-3, with a possible D match to TRBD2 (6 bases). This CDR3 comprises 16 residues. The V end lost 0 bases, the J end lost 0 bases, and 10 bases lay between the germline ends. Germline V gene sequence: CDR1 LGHNA, CDR2 YSLEER. CDR3 in amino acids: CASSQDPRGSTDTQYF. The DNA for the CDR3 is TGCGCCAGCAGCCAAGACCCCCGGGGGAGCACAGATACGCAGTATTTT.

In its sample, this clonotype was seen once. V gene TRBV9 combines with J gene TRBJ1-2; no clear D. Trimming took off 0 bases at V and 1 base at J, with 7 bases between the two ends. CDR1 is SGDLS, CDR2 YYNGEE, per germline. The CDR3 spans 14 residues. The CDR3 protein is CASSVGRGNYGYTF. The DNA for the CDR3 is TGTGCCAGCAGCGTAGGTAGAGGTAACTATGGCTACACCTTC. The entire variable domain, with the rest obtained from reference TRBV9 and TRBJ1-2, is as follows: DSGVTQTPKHLITATGQRVTLRCSPRSGDLSVYWYQQSLDQGLQFLIQYYNGEERAKGNILERFSAQQFPDLHSELNLSSLELGDSALYFCASSVGRGNYGYTFGSGTRLTVV.

The chain employs TRBV3-1 and TRBJ1-1; D perhaps matches TRBD1 (5 bases). The length of the CDR3 is 16 residues. Germline CDR1 is LGHDT and CDR2 is YNNKEL (reference sequence). V was cut by 3 bases and J by 2 bases, with 16 bases left in between. CDR3 loop: CASSHRAGGGNTEAFF. The CDR3 DNA reads as TGTGCCAGCAGCCATCGGGCTGGGGGAGGCAACACTGAAGCTTTCTTT.

The chain joins TRBV29-1 to TRBJ1-5; no reliable D call. The CDR3 has 14 residues. Trimming took 4 bases from V and 2 from J, leaving 12 bases between them. Germline V gives CDR1 SQVTM, CDR2 ANQGSEA. The CDR3, as DNA: TGCAGCGTTGTGACGGTTGAGGGCAATCAGCCCCAGCATTTT. Its protein product is CSVVTVEGNQPQHF.

This rearrangement joins TRBV6-2 or TRBV6-3 to TRBJ2-5, with 8 bases aligning to TRBD2. This CDR3 spans 16 amino acids. Germline V gene data show CDR1 as MNHEY and CDR2 as SVGEGT. With 5 bases clipped from V and 7 bases from J, the junction kept 15 bases outside the gene matches. CDR3 residues: CASSPPQAGASGTQYF. In DNA, the CDR3 is TGTGCCAGCAGTCCCCCCCAAGCGGGGGCCTCGGGGACCCAGTACTTC.

J is TRBJ2-2 and V is TRBV30, with 8 bases fitting TRBD1. Germline values: CDR1 GTSNPN, CDR2 SVGIG (reference sequence). The CDR3 consists of 17 residues. The trim removed 4 bases at V and 0 bases at J, leaving 10 bases unmatched. CDR3 bases: TGTGCCTGGACTACCTCCCAGGGGGCCTCGAACACCGGGGAGCTGTTTTTT. Translating it yields CAWTTSQGASNTGELFF.

The J gene is TRBJ2-7, the V gene TRBV2, with 9 bases lining up with TRBD2. This CDR3 has 14 amino acids. CDR1 is SNHLY and CDR2 is FYNNEI in the germline V gene. Trimming cost V 7 bases and J 6 bases; bases outside gene matches: 10. CDR3 DNA sequence: TGTGCCAGCATGATAGCGGGAGCTTTGGGCGAGCAGTACTTC. This codes for CASMIAGALGEQYF.

V usage is TRBV28 and J usage is TRBJ2-5, with D perhaps being TRBD1 or TRBD2 (6 bases each). V was pared by 11 bases and J by 5 bases, with 21 bases between. The CDR3 contains 14 residues. Germline CDR1 reads MDHEN; CDR2 reads SYDVKM. CDR3 bases: TGTGCCCATAACGGGGGCGGGTTCGGGGAGACCCAGTACTTC. This translates into CAHNGGGFGETQYF.

This clonotype showed up just once. The genes are TRBV24-1 and TRBJ2-3, with 9 bases that match TRBD1. Trimming took 2 bases from V and 2 from J; bases not matched to a gene: 7. The V gene's germline CDR1 is KGHDR and CDR2 SFDVKD. CDR3 size: 17 residues. The chain's CDR3 is CATSDSAQGAPTDTQYF. The CDR3 DNA reads as TGTGCCACCAGTGATTCCGCACAGGGGGCGCCCACAGATACGCAGTATTTT.

The rearrangement links TRBV2 to TRBJ2-1; D gene unclear. Germline loops: CDR1 SNHLY, CDR2 FYNNEI. Trimming took 4 bases from V and 2 from J, leaving 12 bases between them. The length of the CDR3 is 15 residues. CDR3 bases: TGTGCCAGCAGTGTGGGCAGGACCACCTACAATGAGCAGTTCTTC. It encodes CASSVGRTTYNEQFF.

This chain connects TRBV18 to TRBJ2-7; 7 bases align to TRBD1. Germline CDR1 KGHSH, CDR2 LQKENI. This CDR3 contains 16 residues. V was clipped by 1 base and J by 6 bases; unmatched bases: 12. The CDR3 nucleotides read TGTGCCAGCTCACCACGGTTCACAGGGGTAATACCCGAGCAGTACTTC. Translating it yields CASSPRFTGVIPEQYF.

The gene calls are TRBV3-1 and TRBJ1-1; D is uncertain. Germline loops: CDR1 LGHDT, CDR2 YNNKEL (reference sequence). Between the trimmed V and J ends, which lost 7 bases and 7 bases, there was a span of 10 bases. This CDR3 region has 11 residues. The CDR3 DNA follows: TGTGCCAGCACGAATGAAGGTGAAGCTTTCTTT. It yields the protein CASTNEGEAFF.

The chain employs TRBV15 and TRBJ2-1; D gene uncertain. The germline V and J ends were trimmed by 1 base and 9 bases, with 4 bases remaining between them. Germline V gene lookup returns CDR1 LNHNV and CDR2 YYDKDF (reference sequence). This CDR3 region has 11 residues. This chain's CDR3 is CATSRVSEQFF. The CDR3 DNA sequence: TGTGCCACCAGCAGAGTTTCTGAGCAGTTCTTC.

The chain joins TRBV5-4 to TRBJ1-2; 7 nucleotides match TRBD1. Germline-derived CDR1 and CDR2 are SGHNT and YYREEE (reference sequence). V shed 4 bases and J 8 bases; nucleotides not matched to a gene: 11. This CDR3 has 14 amino acids. The DNA for the CDR3 is TGTGCCAGCAGCCCAAGACAGGGCCTGGTAGGCTACACCTTC. It yields the protein CASSPRQGLVGYTF.

This chain links TRBV20-1 with TRBJ1-2, with unresolved D. CDR1 DFQATT and CDR2 SNEGSKA come from the germline V gene (reference sequence). CDR3 length: 17 residues. V dropped 0 bases and J dropped 0 bases, with 17 bases sitting between them. DNA of the CDR3: TGCAGTGCTAGAGACCGGCCGGTGGGTTCTTCTAACTATGGCTACACCTTC. It translates to CSARDRPVGSSNYGYTF.

The CDR3 DNA sequence: TGTGCCAGTAGTATCCGGCGGGCCCAGGGAGACAATGAGCAGTTCTTC. Translated: CASSIRRAQGDNEQFF. The chain is built from TRBV19 and TRBJ2-1, with D perhaps TRBD1 or TRBD2 (5 bases each). The CDR3 sequence is 16 residues long. Germline-derived CDR1 and CDR2 are LNHDA and SQIVND (reference sequence). With 3 bases removed from V and 5 bases from J, the gap between germline ends came to 17 bases. The variable domain in full, completed from reference TRBV19 and TRBJ2-1, reads DGGITQSPKYLFRKEGQNVTLSCEQNLNHDAMYWYRQDPGQGLRLIYYSQIVNDFQKGDIAEGYSVSREKKESFPLTVTSAQKNPTAFYLCASSIRRAQGDNEQFFGPGTRLTVL.

The chain couples TRBV18 to TRBJ2-5; D not certain. CDR3 length: 13 residues. CDR1 is KGHSH and CDR2 is LQKENI in the germline V gene. V lost 0 bases, J lost 2 bases, and 4 bases lay in between. The CDR3 coding sequence is TGTGCCAGCTCACCACCGACGCAAGAGACCCAGTACTTC. This sequence encodes CASSPPTQETQYF.

J is TRBJ2-3 and V is TRBV25-1, with D perhaps TRBD1 or TRBD2 (5 bases each). Between the trimmed V and J ends, which lost 1 base and 4 bases, there was a span of 9 bases. Germline values: CDR1 MGHDK, CDR2 SYGVNS. The CDR3 consists of 14 residues. CDR3 DNA: TGTGCCAGCAGTGAATTGGGGGAGTCAGATACGCAGTATTTT. As protein: CASSELGESDTQYF. The full variable domain, in which reference TRBV25-1 and TRBJ2-3 provide the parts outside the CDR3, is EADIYQTPRYLVIGTGKKITLECSQTMGHDKMYWYQQDPGMELHLIHYSYGVNSTEKGDLSSESTVSRIRTEHFPLTLESARPSHTSQYLCASSELGESDTQYFGPGTRLTVL.

This chain joins TRBV9 and TRBJ2-5, with D tentatively TRBD1 (6 bases). The CDR3 is made up of 14 amino acids. Germline loops: CDR1 SGDLS, CDR2 YYNGEE. Trimming left V 3 bases short and J 1 base short, with 10 bases between. The DNA for the CDR3 is TGTGCCAGCAGCGCCCAACAGGGCCAAGAGACCCAGTACTTC. This gives the protein CASSAQQGQETQYF.

V is TRBV3-1 and J is TRBJ2-1, with TRBD1 identical over 10 bases. The germline V gene has CDR1 LGHDT and CDR2 YNNKEL (reference sequence). J lost 6 bases, V lost 4 bases, and 3 bases had no gene match. CDR3 length: 14 amino acids. CDR3 loop: CASSRQGAINEQFF. The CDR3 nucleotides are TGTGCCAGCAGCCGACAGGGGGCCATCAATGAGCAGTTCTTC.

This chain joins TRBV18 and TRBJ1-1, with 12 bases aligning to TRBD1. The CDR3 has 18 residues. The V gene end was trimmed by 6 bases and the J gene end by 4 bases; junction bases not matched to a gene: 15. Looked up from germline, CDR1 is KGHSH and CDR2 is LQKENI. The CDR3 region has the DNA TGTGCCAGCTCTCGAACCGGGACAGGGGGCGAGGTTGGCACTGAAGCTTTCTTT. Translation: CASSRTGTGGEVGTEAFF. Full variable domain (missing parts from reference TRBV18 and TRBJ1-1): NAGVMQNPRHLVRRRGQEARLRCSPMKGHSHVYWYRQLPEEGLKFMVYLQKENIIDESGMPKERFSAEFPKEGPSILRIQQVVRGDSAAYFCASSRTGTGGEVGTEAFFGQGTRLTVV.

The chain joins TRBV20-1 to TRBJ2-7; 8 nucleotides align to TRBD2. V gave up 3 bases and J gave up 4 bases; unmatched junction bases: 5. Germline-derived CDR1 and CDR2 are DFQATT and SNEGSKA (reference sequence). The CDR3 length is 13 residues. The CDR3: CSASGRAKYEQYF. The CDR3 DNA sequence: TGCAGTGCTAGCGGGAGGGCCAAGTACGAGCAGTACTTC.

This chain uses TRBV7-2 with TRBJ2-3; a possible D gene is TRBD2 (5 bases). V lost 1 base and J lost 2, with 13 bases in between. This CDR3 has 16 residues. Germline V gives CDR1 SGHTA, CDR2 FQGNSA. In nucleotides, the CDR3 is TGTGCCAGCAGCTTAGGGAAACTAGTCCCCACAGATACGCAGTATTTT. As protein: CASSLGKLVPTDTQYF.

This sequence joins TRBV7-9 and TRBJ1-4; D unclear. CDR1 and CDR2 from the germline V gene are SEHNR and FQNEAQ (reference sequence). Trimming removed 7 bases from V and 5 bases from J, with 11 bases in between. The CDR3 contains 13 residues. The CDR3 sequence: CASTSSWNEKLFF. The CDR3 nucleotides are TGTGCCAGCACGTCTAGCTGGAATGAAAAACTGTTTTTT.

The V call is TRBV7-2, the J call TRBJ1-2; TRBD1 might be the D (5 bases). Trimming removed 5 bases from V and 6 bases from J, with 13 bases in between. Germline-derived CDR1 and CDR2 are SGHTA and FQGNSA. The CDR3 contains 13 residues. The CDR3 DNA follows: TGTGCCAGCAGCCGACGGACACCCGATGGCTACACCTTC. This sequence encodes CASSRRTPDGYTF.

The V gene is TRBV6-1, the J gene TRBJ2-7; 8 bases are a match to TRBD1. The CDR3 has 12 residues. J gave up 4 bases and V 6 bases, and 2 bases lay outside the gene matches. Germline values: CDR1 MNHNS, CDR2 SASEGT. The CDR3 region is CASRGQEYEQYF. As DNA, the CDR3 is TGTGCCAGCAGGGGACAGGAGTACGAGCAGTACTTC.

This rearrangement joins TRBV6-5 to TRBJ1-2, with 7 bases identical to TRBD1. Trimming took 2 bases from V and 6 from J; bases not matched to a gene: 6. The germline CDR1 and CDR2 sequences are MNHEY and SVGAGI. The CDR3 is 14 amino acids. CDR3 sequence reads: CASSYGVQGNGYTF. The DNA for the CDR3 is TGTGCCAGCAGTTACGGGGTACAGGGGAATGGCTACACCTTC.

The chain recombines TRBV2 with TRBJ1-5, with D perhaps matching TRBD1 (6 bases). Germline CDR1 SNHLY, CDR2 FYNNEI. V was pared by 6 bases and J by 3 bases, with 12 bases between. The length of the CDR3 is 14 residues. CDR3 coding DNA: TGTGCCAGCAGGGTATACAGGGACAATCAGCCCCAGCATTTT. The encoded protein is CASRVYRDNQPQHF.